The 15 T cell receptor beta chains below all came from one sample that was sequenced in a study of T cell responses to AZD1222 COVID-19 vaccine. Generated by immunoSEQ multiplex PCR, the TCRdb table keeps only in-frame clones and is missing some. The table records approximately 90,000 clones, 89% of them present only once. Sequencing used peripheral blood, obtained 28 days after the second AZD1222 dose. Every receptor here comes from an adult who received the AZD1222 COVID-19 vaccine.

The chain is built from TRBV28 and TRBJ1-2; the match to TRBD1 covers 7 bases. The germline V gene encodes CDR1 MDHEN and CDR2 SYDVKM. With 3 bases clipped from V and 8 bases from J, the junction kept 9 bases outside the gene matches. CDR3 length: 14 amino acids. The CDR3 sequence is CASSFTARGEGYTF. The CDR3 DNA reads TGTGCCAGCAGTTTTACCGCCAGGGGGGAAGGCTACACCTTC.

The gene calls are TRBV5-1 and TRBJ2-1, with TRBD2 identical over 8 bases. Germline CDR1 and CDR2: SGHRS and YFSETQ. V shed 2 bases and J 2 bases; nucleotides not matched to a gene: 6. The CDR3 runs to 16 residues. The CDR3 protein is CASSFSGERPYNEQFF. CDR3 bases: TGCGCCAGCAGCTTTAGCGGGGAACGTCCCTACAATGAGCAGTTCTTC.

The V call is TRBV6-4, the J call TRBJ2-1; 8 nucleotides match TRBD2. The CDR3 totals 14 residues. With 3 bases clipped from V and 3 bases from J, the junction kept 1 base outside the gene matches. The germline V gene has CDR1 MRHNA and CDR2 SNTAGT. CDR3 in amino acids: CASSDRGGYNEQFF. Written as DNA, the CDR3 is TGTGCCAGCAGTGATCGGGGGGGCTACAATGAGCAGTTCTTC.

This clone showed up just once. The V gene is TRBV24-1, the J gene TRBJ1-2; D gene uncertain. Trimming pared 2 bases from V and 5 bases from J, leaving 2 bases between. Germline CDR1 reads KGHDR; CDR2 reads SFDVKD. CDR3 length: 11 amino acids. As DNA, the CDR3 is TGTGCCACCAGTGATTCTTATGGCTACACCTTC. Translation: CATSDSYGYTF.

This clone was seen only once. The rearrangement uses TRBV27 and TRBJ1-2, with TRBD1 matching 8 bases. The length of the CDR3 is 16 residues. In germline, CDR1 is MNHEY, CDR2 SMNVEV (reference sequence). V was clipped by 5 bases and J by 5 bases; unmatched bases: 13. The CDR3 nucleotides read TGTGCCAGCAGTCCAAGGACAGGGACGTTTATTTATGGCTACACCTTC. It specifies CASSPRTGTFIYGYTF.

The V call is TRBV30, the J call TRBJ2-1; TRBD2 aligns across 10 bases. Losses at the gene ends were 4 bases for V and 7 bases for J; bases not matched to a gene: 10. The CDR3 is 15 residues long. In germline, CDR1 is GTSNPN, CDR2 SVGIG (reference sequence). CDR3 DNA sequence: TGTGCCTGGACACAAAGACTAGCGGGTAAGAATGAGCAGTTCTTC. Encoded protein: CAWTQRLAGKNEQFF.

The V gene is TRBV6-6, the J gene TRBJ1-1; the D is unclear. The CDR3 consists of 13 residues. From germline, CDR1 is MNHNY and CDR2 SVGAGI (reference sequence). The V gene lost 3 bases and the J gene lost 4 bases, with 9 bases spanning the gap. The CDR3 DNA is TGTGCCAGCAGTTATGGTGAGGGCACTGAAGCTTTCTTT. Translation gives CASSYGEGTEAFF.

V gene TRBV7-8 combines with J gene TRBJ1-6; the match to TRBD1 covers 8 bases. The ends lost 3 bases at V and 11 bases at J; junction bases unmatched: 9. This CDR3 comprises 15 residues. Germline values: CDR1 SGHVS, CDR2 FQNEAQ. The CDR3: CASSFAQGALPPLHF. For the CDR3, the DNA is TGTGCCAGCAGCTTTGCCCAGGGGGCGTTGCCACCCCTCCACTTT.

This clone was recorded a few times. The rearrangement links TRBV28 to TRBJ1-2; 7 nucleotides agree with TRBD1. The germline CDR1 and CDR2 sequences are MDHEN and SYDVKM. Germline trimming cut 6 bases from V and 0 bases from J; bases unmatched to any gene: 10. There are 16 residues in the CDR3. The CDR3 sequence: CASRLFQGGSNYGYTF. The CDR3 nucleotides read TGTGCCAGCAGGCTCTTTCAGGGGGGCTCTAACTATGGCTACACCTTC.

J is TRBJ1-2 and V is TRBV5-1; possibly TRBD1 for D (5 bases). The CDR3 consists of 14 residues. V was cut by 0 bases and J by 8 bases, with 14 bases left in between. CDR1 is SGHRS, CDR2 YFSETQ, per germline. For the CDR3, the DNA is TGCGCCAGCAGCTTGGCGGTGCAGGGCGTCGGCTACACCTTC. Its translation: CASSLAVQGVGYTF.

This clone has a handful of counts. The rearrangement joins TRBV2 to TRBJ1-4; no firm D call. Trimming took 3 bases from V and 0 from J, leaving 8 bases between them. Germline CDR1 SNHLY, CDR2 FYNNEI. This CDR3 has 15 residues. The CDR3: CASSEGGTTNEKLFF. The CDR3 DNA reads TGTGCCAGCAGTGAGGGCGGGACAACTAATGAAAAACTGTTTTTT. Variable domain in full (rest from reference TRBV2 and TRBJ1-4): EPEVTQTPSHQVTQMGQEVILRCVPISNHLYFYWYRQILGQKVEFLVSFYNNEISEKSEIFDDQFSVERPDGSNFTLKIRSTKLEDSAMYFCASSEGGTTNEKLFFGSGTQLSVL.

The J gene is TRBJ1-1, the V gene TRBV18; 8 bases align to TRBD1. Germline trimming cut 3 bases from V and 5 bases from J; bases unmatched to any gene: 8. CDR1 is KGHSH and CDR2 is LQKENI in the germline V gene. The CDR3 consists of 15 residues. For the CDR3, the DNA is TGTGCCAGCTCACCCTCTGGACAGGGTAAAACTGAAGCTTTCTTT. Translating gives CASSPSGQGKTEAFF.

This clone was counted a single time. V gene TRBV30 combines with J gene TRBJ2-1; D not resolved. Germline values: CDR1 GTSNPN, CDR2 SVGIG (reference sequence). The CDR3 covers 11 residues. V lost 2 bases and J lost 10, with 9 bases in between. CDR3 in DNA: TGTGCCTGGAGTAGGTACCCCGAGCAGTTCTTC. Its protein product is CAWSRYPEQFF.

The rearrangement links TRBV29-1 to TRBJ2-5, with D unclear. Germline CDR1 and CDR2: SQVTM and ANQGSEA. Trimming pared 4 bases from V and 5 bases from J, leaving 20 bases between. This CDR3 spans 15 amino acids. The CDR3: CSVVLGISLGETQYF. The CDR3 region has the DNA TGCAGCGTTGTTTTGGGAATCTCCCTAGGGGAGACCCAGTACTTC.

This rearrangement joins TRBV24-1 to TRBJ1-5; D is unclear. Trimming took off 5 bases at V and 5 bases at J, with 9 bases between the two ends. The CDR3 has 13 residues. Germline loops: CDR1 KGHDR, CDR2 SFDVKD. The CDR3 loop reads CATSVASHQPQHF. In nucleotides, the CDR3 is TGTGCCACCAGTGTGGCCAGCCATCAGCCCCAGCATTTT.